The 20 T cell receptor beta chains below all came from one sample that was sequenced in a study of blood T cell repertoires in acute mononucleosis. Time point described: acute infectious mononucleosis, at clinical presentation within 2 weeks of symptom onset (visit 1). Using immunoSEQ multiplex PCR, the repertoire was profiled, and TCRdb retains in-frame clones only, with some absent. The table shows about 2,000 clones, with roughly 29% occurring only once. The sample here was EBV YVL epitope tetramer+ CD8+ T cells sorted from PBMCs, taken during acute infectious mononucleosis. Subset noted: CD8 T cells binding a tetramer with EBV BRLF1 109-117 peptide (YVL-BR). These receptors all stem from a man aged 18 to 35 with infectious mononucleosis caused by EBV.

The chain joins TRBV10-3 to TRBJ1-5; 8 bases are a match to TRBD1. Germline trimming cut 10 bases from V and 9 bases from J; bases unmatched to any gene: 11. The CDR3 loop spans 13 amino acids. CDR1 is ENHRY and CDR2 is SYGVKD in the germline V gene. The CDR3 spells CASSGTGSWPQHF. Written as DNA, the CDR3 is TGTGCCAGCAGCGGGACAGGATCGTGGCCCCAGCATTTT.

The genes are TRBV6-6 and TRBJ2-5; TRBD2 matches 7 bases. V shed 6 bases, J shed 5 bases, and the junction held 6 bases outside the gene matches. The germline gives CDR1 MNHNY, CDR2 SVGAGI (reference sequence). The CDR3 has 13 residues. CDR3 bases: TGTGCCAGCAGCCCTACTAGCGTTGAGACCCAGTACTTC. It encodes CASSPTSVETQYF.

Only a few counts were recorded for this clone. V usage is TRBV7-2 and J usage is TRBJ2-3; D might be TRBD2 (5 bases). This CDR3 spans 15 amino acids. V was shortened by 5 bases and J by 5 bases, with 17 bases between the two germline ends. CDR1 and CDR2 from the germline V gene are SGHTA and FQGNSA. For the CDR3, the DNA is TGTGCCAGCAGCCAAGAACCCCTAAGCGGAGATACGCAGTATTTT. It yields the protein CASSQEPLSGDTQYF.

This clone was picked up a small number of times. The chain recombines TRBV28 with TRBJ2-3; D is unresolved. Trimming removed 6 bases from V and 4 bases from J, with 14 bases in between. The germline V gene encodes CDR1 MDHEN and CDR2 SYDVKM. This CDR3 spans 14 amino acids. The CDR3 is CASSHQPGADTQYF. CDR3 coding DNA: TGTGCCAGCAGCCACCAGCCGGGCGCAGATACGCAGTATTTT.

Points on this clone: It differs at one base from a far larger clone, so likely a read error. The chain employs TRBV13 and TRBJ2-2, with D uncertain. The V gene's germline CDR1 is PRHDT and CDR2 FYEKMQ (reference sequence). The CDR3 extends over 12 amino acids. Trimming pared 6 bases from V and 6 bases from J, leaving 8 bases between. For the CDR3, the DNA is TGTGCCAGCAGAGAAACGTCCGGGGAGCTGTTTTTT. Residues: CASRETSGELFF.

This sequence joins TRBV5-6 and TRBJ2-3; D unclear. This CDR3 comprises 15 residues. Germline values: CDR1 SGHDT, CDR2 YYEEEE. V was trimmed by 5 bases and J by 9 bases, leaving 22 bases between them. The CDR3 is CASSALLGSASTQYF. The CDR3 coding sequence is TGTGCCAGCAGTGCCCTACTTGGGTCAGCGTCGACGCAGTATTTT.

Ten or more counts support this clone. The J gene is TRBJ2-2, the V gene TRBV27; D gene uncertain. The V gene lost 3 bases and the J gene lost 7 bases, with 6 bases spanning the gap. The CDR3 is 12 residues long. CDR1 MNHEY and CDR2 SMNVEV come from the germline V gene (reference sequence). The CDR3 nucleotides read TGTGCCAGCAGTTTTACGGGCGGGGAGCTGTTTTTT. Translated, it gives CASSFTGGELFF.

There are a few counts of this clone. CDR3: CASRPWGGTGELFF. CDR3 nucleotide sequence: TGTGCCAGCAGACCCTGGGGAGGGACCGGGGAGCTGTTTTTT. The genes are TRBV6-1 and TRBJ2-2; TRBD2 matches 7 bases. Germline-derived CDR1 and CDR2 are MNHNS and SASEGT. Trimming removed 6 bases from V and 5 bases from J; junction bases left unmatched: 6. The CDR3 consists of 14 residues.

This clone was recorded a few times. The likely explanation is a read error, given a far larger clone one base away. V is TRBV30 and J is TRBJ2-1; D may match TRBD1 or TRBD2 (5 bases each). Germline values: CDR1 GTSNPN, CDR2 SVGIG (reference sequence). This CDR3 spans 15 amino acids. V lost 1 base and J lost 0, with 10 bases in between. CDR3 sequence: CAWSGERGSYNEQFF. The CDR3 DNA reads TGTGCCTGGAGTGGTGAGAGGGGCTCCTACAATGAGCAGTTCTTC.

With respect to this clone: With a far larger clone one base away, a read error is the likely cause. The CDR3 loop reads CASSALLGSASTRYF. DNA for the CDR3: TGTGCCAGCAGTGCCCTACTTGGGTCAGCGTCGACGCGGTATTTT. The chain has TRBV6-5 and TRBJ2-3; no reliable D call. Looked up from germline, CDR1 is MNHEY and CDR2 is SVGAGI. This CDR3 contains 15 residues.

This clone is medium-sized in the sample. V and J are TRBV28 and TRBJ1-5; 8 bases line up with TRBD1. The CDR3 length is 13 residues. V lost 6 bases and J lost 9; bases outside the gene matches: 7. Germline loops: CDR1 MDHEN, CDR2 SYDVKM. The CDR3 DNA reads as TGTGCCAGCAGCGGGACAGGATCGTGGCCCCAGCATTTT. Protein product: CASSGTGSWPQHF.

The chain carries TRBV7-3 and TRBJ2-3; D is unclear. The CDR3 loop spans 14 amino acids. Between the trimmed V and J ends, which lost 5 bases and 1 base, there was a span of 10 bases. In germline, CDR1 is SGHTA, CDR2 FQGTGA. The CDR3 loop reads CASSPTLGTDTQYF. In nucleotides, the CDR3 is TGTGCCAGCAGCCCCACGCTAGGCACAGATACGCAGTATTTT.

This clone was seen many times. CDR3 residues: CASSALLGSASTQYF. CDR3 DNA sequence: TGTGCCAGCAGTGCCCTACTTGGGTCAGCGTCGACGCAGTATTTT. The chain is built from TRBV19 and TRBJ2-3; D gene ambiguous. V was clipped by 9 bases and J by 9 bases, with 25 bases between them. The CDR3 runs 15 residues. Germline-derived CDR1 and CDR2 are LNHDA and SQIVND (reference sequence).

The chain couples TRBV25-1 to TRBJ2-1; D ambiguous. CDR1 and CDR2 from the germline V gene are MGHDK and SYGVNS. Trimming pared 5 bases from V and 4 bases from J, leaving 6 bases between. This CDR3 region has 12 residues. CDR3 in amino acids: CASSFGYNEQFF. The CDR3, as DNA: TGTGCCAGCAGTTTCGGGTACAATGAGCAGTTCTTC. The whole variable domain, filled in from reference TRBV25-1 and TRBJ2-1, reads EADIYQTPRYLVIGTGKKITLECSQTMGHDKMYWYQQDPGMELHLIHYSYGVNSTEKGDLSSESTVSRIRTEHFPLTLESARPSHTSQYLCASSFGYNEQFFGPGTRLTVL.

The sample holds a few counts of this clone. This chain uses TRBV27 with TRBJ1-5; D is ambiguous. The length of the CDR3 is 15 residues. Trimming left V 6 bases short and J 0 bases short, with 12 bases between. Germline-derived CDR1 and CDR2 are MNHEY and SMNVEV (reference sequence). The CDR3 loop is CASRMAELSNQPQHF. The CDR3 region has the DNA TGTGCCAGCAGGATGGCCGAACTTAGCAATCAGCCCCAGCATTTT.

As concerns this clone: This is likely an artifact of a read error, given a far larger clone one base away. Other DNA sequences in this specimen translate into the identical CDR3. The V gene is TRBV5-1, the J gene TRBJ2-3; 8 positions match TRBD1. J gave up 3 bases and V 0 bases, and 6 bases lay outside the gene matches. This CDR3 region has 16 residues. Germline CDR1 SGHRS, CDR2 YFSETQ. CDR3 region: CASSLDLGQGTDTQYF. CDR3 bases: TGCGCCAGCAGCTTGGACCTTGGACAGGGAACAGATACGCAGTATTTT.

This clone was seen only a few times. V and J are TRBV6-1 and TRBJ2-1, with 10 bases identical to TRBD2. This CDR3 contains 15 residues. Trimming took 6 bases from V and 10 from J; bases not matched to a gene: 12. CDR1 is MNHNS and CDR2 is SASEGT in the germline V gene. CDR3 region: CASRSLLGLAAEQFF. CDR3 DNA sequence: TGTGCCAGCAGATCCCTACTCGGACTAGCGGCCGAGCAGTTCTTC.

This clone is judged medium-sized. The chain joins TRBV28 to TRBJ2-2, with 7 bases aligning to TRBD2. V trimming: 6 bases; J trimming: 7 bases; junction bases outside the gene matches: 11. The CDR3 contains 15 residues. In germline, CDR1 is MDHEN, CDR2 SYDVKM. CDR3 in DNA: TGTGCCAGCAGGCGACTAGCCCCAATATACGGGGAGCTGTTTTTT. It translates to CASRRLAPIYGELFF. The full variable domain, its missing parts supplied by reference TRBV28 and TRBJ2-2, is DVKVTQSSRYLVKRTGEKVFLECVQDMDHENMFWYRQDPGLGLRLIYFSYDVKMKEKGDIPEGYSVSREKKERFSLILESASTNQTSMYLCASRRLAPIYGELFFGEGSRLTVL.

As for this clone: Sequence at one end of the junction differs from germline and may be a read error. CDR3 loop: CASSLDLGHGTDTQYF. The CDR3 DNA is TGTGCCAGCAGCTTGGACCTCGGACATGGAACAGATACGCAGTATTTC. The chain employs TRBV5-4 and TRBJ2-3; D perhaps matches TRBD1 (5 bases). The CDR3 is 16 residues long. Germline assignment: CDR1 SGHNT and CDR2 YYREEE (reference sequence).

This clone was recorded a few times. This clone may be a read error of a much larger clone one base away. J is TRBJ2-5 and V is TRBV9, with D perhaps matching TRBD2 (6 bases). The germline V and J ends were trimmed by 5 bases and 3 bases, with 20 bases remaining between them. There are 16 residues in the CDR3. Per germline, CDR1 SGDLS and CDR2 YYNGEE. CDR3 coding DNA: TGTGCCAGCAGTTTATTTGTCGGGAGCGGCGAAGAGACCCAGTACTTC. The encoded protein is CASSLFVGSGEETQYF.